Listed below are T cell receptor beta chains from one sample, sequenced in a study of blood T cell repertoires in COVID-19. Sequencing was performed with immunoSEQ multiplex PCR; in TCRdb, only in-frame clones are kept and a portion is missing. The table lists 500,000 to 600,000 clones, roughly nine tenths of them singletons, with about 8.2% in the top ten. Input material: peripheral blood. Receptors were obtained from a woman aged 50 to 60 with COVID-19, enrolled during active disease. Each CDR3 is given with its conserved first and last residue. A D gene is named only where the DNA matches it firmly. Clone size appears in some rows only: once, few, many, or a class for an expanded clone.

TRBV7-8,NA,NA,TRBJ1-3,CASSLSGGTGNTIYF,TGTGCCAGCAGCCTATCGGGGGGGACTGGAAACACCATATATTTT
TRBV3-1/TRBV3-2,once,NA,TRBJ2-2,CASSPGSGFGGELFF,TGTGCCAGCAGCCCTGGGAGTGGCTTCGGCGGGGAGCTGTTTTTT
TRBV2,NA,TRBD1,TRBJ2-1,CASLFDRGAEQFF,TGTGCCAGCCTATTCGACAGGGGGGCTGAGCAGTTCTTC
TRBV19,NA,NA,TRBJ1-1,CASTGYGFVTEAFF,TGTGCCAGTACGGGTTACGGGTTTGTTACTGAAGCTTTCTTT
TRBV19,NA,NA,TRBJ2-2,CATKGGTLTGELFF,TGTGCCACTAAGGGGGGGACACTCACCGGGGAGCTGTTTTTT
TRBV3-1/TRBV3-2,NA,TRBD2,TRBJ2-7,CASSQRTSSEQYF,TGTGCCAGCAGCCAACGGACTAGCAGCGAGCAGTACTTC
TRBV10-1,NA,TRBD2,TRBJ2-5,CASSGGLEETQYF,TGCGCCAGCAGTGGGGGACTAGAAGAGACCCAGTACTTC
TRBV28,NA,NA,TRBJ2-3,CASTSTDTQYF,TGTGCCAGCACCTCCACAGATACGCAGTATTTT
TRBV19,NA,NA,TRBJ1-5,CASSIAARANQPQHF,TGTGCCAGTAGTATAGCGGCCAGGGCAAATCAGCCCCAGCATTTT
TRBV11-2,few,TRBD1,TRBJ1-3,CASSEPTGGGYSGYF,TGTGCCAGCAGCGAACCTACAGGGGGCGGTTATTCGGGATATTTT
TRBV2,NA,NA,TRBJ1-2,CASSVSGGYTF,TGTGCCAGCAGTGTCTCTGGCGGCTACACCTTC
TRBV6-2/TRBV6-3,NA,TRBD1,TRBJ2-3,CASSYFQGAGDTQYF,TGTGCCAGCAGTTACTTTCAGGGGGCGGGAGATACGCAGTATTTT
TRBV6-5,NA,TRBD1,TRBJ1-3,CASSFATGGTGNTIYF,TGTGCCAGCAGTTTCGCGACAGGGGGCACTGGAAACACCATATATTTT
TRBV28,NA,TRBD1,TRBJ1-5,CASSLIAGQGGWAQHF,TGTGCCAGCAGTTTAATTGCAGGACAGGGTGGATGGGCCCAGCATTTT
TRBV18,NA,TRBD1,TRBJ1-2,CASSLGQTFGYTF,TGTGCCAGCTCACTGGGACAGACGTTTGGCTACACCTTC
TRBV11-2,NA,NA,TRBJ1-4,CASSPPATNEKLFF,TGTGCCAGCAGCCCGCCAGCAACTAATGAAAAACTGTTTTTT
TRBV2,NA,NA,TRBJ2-7,CASRQGQVFGEQYF,TGTGCCAGCCGCCAGGGTCAAGTATTCGGCGAGCAGTACTTC
TRBV9,NA,TRBD1,TRBJ2-7,CASSVTAGTGYEQYF,TGTGCCAGCAGCGTAACCGCCGGGACAGGATACGAGCAGTACTTC
TRBV27,NA,TRBD1,TRBJ1-1,CASTLTGGGTEAFF,TGTGCCAGCACCCTGACAGGGGGTGGGACTGAAGCTTTCTTT
TRBV29-1,NA,NA,TRBJ1-3,CSVGDTSRSGNTIYF,TGCAGCGTTGGGGACACCAGTCGCTCTGGAAACACCATATATTTT
TRBV25-1,NA,NA,TRBJ1-2,CASSAEGRPRGYTF,TGTGCCAGCAGTGCCGAGGGCAGGCCTCGGGGCTACACCTTC
TRBV10-1,NA,NA,TRBJ1-5,CAIPKPQDGLGQPQHF,TGCGCCATCCCCAAACCACAGGACGGATTAGGGCAGCCCCAGCATTTT
TRBV2,once,NA,TRBJ2-7,CASSPLYEQYF,TGTGCCAGCAGTCCTCTCTACGAGCAGTACTTC
TRBV2,NA,TRBD2,TRBJ2-1,CASKGGSSYNEQFF,TGTGCCAGCAAAGGCGGGAGCTCCTACAATGAGCAGTTCTTC
TRBV30,NA,NA,TRBJ1-5,CAWRAQGGQPQHF,TGTGCCTGGAGGGCGCAGGGTGGCCAGCCCCAGCATTTT
TRBV28,NA,TRBD1,TRBJ2-7,CASSFPTGGEQYF,TGTGCCAGCAGTTTCCCGACAGGGGGCGAGCAGTACTTC
TRBV30,NA,NA,TRBJ1-6,CAWSVSTADNSPLHF,TGTGCCTGGAGTGTTTCGACAGCTGATAATTCACCCCTCCACTTT
TRBV6-2/TRBV6-3,NA,NA,TRBJ2-3,CASSYLGVRTDTQYF,TGTGCCAGCAGTTACTTAGGGGTTCGCACAGATACGCAGTATTTT
TRBV11-2,NA,NA,TRBJ1-3,CASSLDGAGPGNTIYF,TGTGCCAGCAGTCTAGATGGGGCAGGGCCGGGAAACACCATATATTTT
TRBV19,NA,NA,TRBJ1-1,CASSYRAMNTEAFF,TGTGCCAGTAGTTACAGGGCTATGAACACTGAAGCTTTCTTT
TRBV2,NA,NA,TRBJ1-5,CASIQGINQPQHF,TGTGCCAGCATACAGGGTATCAATCAGCCCCAGCATTTT